Described below is a single T cell receptor (beta chain) sequence and its context. This entry belongs to a study of blood T cell repertoires in COVID-19. On the study more broadly: Sites in the United States, Italy and Spain provided acute and convalescent COVID-19 samples. PBMCs, B-cell-depleted T cells, or T cells were the source of the cDNA or gDNA that made up the material.

V was clipped by 2 bases and J by 5 bases, with 18 bases between them. The CDR3 totals 16 residues. Germline V gene lookup returns CDR1 MNHEY and CDR2 SVGAGI. Under the authors' procedure: How many nucleated cells were present was estimated from reference gene primer amplification. Clones were read by immunoSEQ multiplex PCR, and TCRdb kept only the in-frame ones, dropping some. V, J and clone size are those of that table, while D and trimming were read from the DNA. The table shows more than 110,000 clones, with 70% to 85% occurring only once. This clonotype was sampled from a woman of 80 years or more in a cohort sampled during active or convalescent COVID-19. The rearrangement links TRBV6-5 to TRBJ1-1; D gene ambiguous. Sample: peripheral blood. Written as DNA, the CDR3 is TGTGCCAGCAGTTACGCGTCCACGGGCTCGGGGACTGAAGCTTTCTTT. Its translation: CASSYASTGSGTEAFF.